This T cell receptor (beta chain) stems from a study of Graves' ophthalmopathy and Graves' hyperthyroidism. Regarding the study as a whole: For separating ophthalmopathy from stable hyperthyroidism, a 13-signature model gave 87.88% sensitivity and 65% to 82% specificity.

V dropped 8 bases and J dropped 5 bases, with 22 bases sitting between them. Germline V gene lookup returns CDR1 SNHLY and CDR2 FYNNEI. There are 16 residues in the CDR3. Hyperthyroidism cases were recent diagnoses of under 2 months' duration in people aged 18 to 65. Diagnostic conclusions were grounded in clinical symptoms, serum thyroxine, TRAb, thyroid ultrasound and orbital computed tomography. TCR beta CDR3 regions were amplified from RNA transcripts. The first-round RT-PCR employed HTBI primers together with the Qiagen OneStep RT-PCR kit. A multiplex PCR was then performed as the second round. TCRdb reprocessed the multiplex PCR reads via MiXCR and lists one record per CDR3 protein. The data hold about 550,000 distinct CDR3 sequences, with approximately 37% observed a single time. To note about this clonotype: Its matching antigen is unknown.

V usage is TRBV2 and J usage is TRBJ1-3; D possibly corresponds to TRBD1 (6 bases). The clonotype originates from an adult man with Graves' hyperthyroidism. Sample: peripheral blood or thyroid tissue (not recorded which). CDR3 sequence reads: CASSPPTGGDRNTIYF. The CDR3 DNA reads as TGTGCCAGCTCACCACCGACAGGCGGCGATAGAAACACCATATATTTT. Combining the CDR3 with reference TRBV2 and TRBJ1-3 gives the whole variable domain EPEVTQTPSHQVTQMGQEVILRCVPISNHLYFYWYRQILGQKVEFLVSFYNNEISEKSEIFDDQFSVERPDGSNFTLKIRSTKLEDSAMYFCASSPPTGGDRNTIYFGEGSWLTVV.